This TCR beta chain was profiled in a study of a mutant IDH1 vaccine in newly diagnosed glioma. Study summary: Of the patients given treatment, around 60% were male and 37.5% were female, and a mean age of roughly 40 years was recorded. Patients had received radiotherapy, temozolomide, or both previously, most receiving both.

Time point given: week 11, during vaccination. Vaccination used 300 ug of mutant IDH1 20-mer peptide per dose, with topical imiquimod. The protocol was immunoSEQ multiplex PCR, while the TCRdb copy is restricted to in-frame clones and leaves out a portion. Here the sample spans fewer than 35,000 clones, around 89% being singletons. Per germline, CDR1 LNHDA and CDR2 SQIVND (reference sequence). The CDR3 totals 12 residues. V was clipped by 3 bases and J by 3 bases, with 5 bases between them. General study points: No link was apparently found between pseudoprogression and changes in top peripheral T cell clonotypes.

In its sample, this clone was seen once. What it binds is not known. The sample here was PBMCs, taken from a glioma patient whose treatment included an IDH1 peptide vaccine. This rearrangement joins TRBV19 to TRBJ1-1; no clear D gene. This receptor was taken from a man between 18 and 29 years old with glioma. The CDR3 is CASSMWDTEAFF. The CDR3 region has the DNA TGTGCCAGTAGTATGTGGGACACTGAAGCTTTCTTT. The entire variable domain, with the rest obtained from reference TRBV19 and TRBJ1-1, is as follows: DGGITQSPKYLFRKEGQNVTLSCEQNLNHDAMYWYRQDPGQGLRLIYYSQIVNDFQKGDIAEGYSVSREKKESFPLTVTSAQKNPTAFYLCASSMWDTEAFFGQGTRLTVV.